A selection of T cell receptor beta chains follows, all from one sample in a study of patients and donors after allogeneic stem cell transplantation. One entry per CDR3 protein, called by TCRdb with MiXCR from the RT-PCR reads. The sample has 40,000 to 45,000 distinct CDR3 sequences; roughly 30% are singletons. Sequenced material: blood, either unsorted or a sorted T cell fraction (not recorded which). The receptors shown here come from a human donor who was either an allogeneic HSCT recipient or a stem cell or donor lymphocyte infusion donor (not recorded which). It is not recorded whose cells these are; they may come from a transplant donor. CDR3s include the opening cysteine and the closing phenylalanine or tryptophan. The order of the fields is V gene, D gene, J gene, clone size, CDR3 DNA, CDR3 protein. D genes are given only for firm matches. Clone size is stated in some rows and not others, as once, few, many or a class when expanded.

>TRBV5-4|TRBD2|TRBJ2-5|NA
TGTGCCAGCAGCTGGGAGGGCCGGGCGGAGACCCAGTACTTC
CASSWEGRAETQYF
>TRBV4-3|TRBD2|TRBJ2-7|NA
TGCGCCAGCAGCCAAGGGACTAGCGGAAGGGACGAGCAGTACTTC
CASSQGTSGRDEQYF
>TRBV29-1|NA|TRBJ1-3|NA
TGCAGTGGAGGGGGTCCTGGAAACACCATATATTTT
CSGGGPGNTIYF
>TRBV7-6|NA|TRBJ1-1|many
TGTGCCAGCAGCTTGTTCCCTAGACGGGACACTGAAGCTTTCTTT
CASSLFPRRDTEAFF
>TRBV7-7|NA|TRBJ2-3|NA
TGTGCTAGCAGCCCCGTCCCATGGGATACGCAGTATTTT
CASSPVPWDTQYF
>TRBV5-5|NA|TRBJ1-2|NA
TGTGCCAGCAGCTTGGACGGAACTAACTATGGCTACACCTTC
CASSLDGTNYGYTF
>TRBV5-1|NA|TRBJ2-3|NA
TGCGCCAGCAGCTTGCCCGGACAGAGCACAGATACGCAGTATTTT
CASSLPGQSTDTQYF
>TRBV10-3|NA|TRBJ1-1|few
TGTGCCATCAGTGGAGGAGGATGGAACACTGAAGCTTTCTTT
CAISGGGWNTEAFF
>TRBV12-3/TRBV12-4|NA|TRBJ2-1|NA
TGTGCCAGCAGTTTACGGCAGGGATCCTACAATGAGCAGTTCTTC
CASSLRQGSYNEQFF
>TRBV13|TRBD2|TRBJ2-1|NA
TGTGCCAGCAGCTTAGGCCGTATTACTAGCGGGAGAACGAATGAGCAGTTCTTC
CASSLGRITSGRTNEQFF
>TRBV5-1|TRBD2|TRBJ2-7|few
TGCGCCAGCAGCTTGAATATCGGGGCTAGCGGGAGGCAGAACTTC
CASSLNIGASGRQNF
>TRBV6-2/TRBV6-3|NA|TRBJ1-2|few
TGTGCCAGCAGTTTGGGACGTGTGATGGGCTACACCTTC
CASSLGRVMGYTF
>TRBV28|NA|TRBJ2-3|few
TGTGCCAGCAGTTTTAGTTGGGGCAGTACACCCAGATCGGATACGCAGTATTTT
CASSFSWGSTPRSDTQYF
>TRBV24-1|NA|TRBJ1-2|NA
TGTGCCACCAGACAGCACTATGGCTACACCTTC
CATRQHYGYTF
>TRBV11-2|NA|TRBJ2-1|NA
TGTGCCAGCAGCTTAGCCCCTACCTACAATGAGCAGTTCTTC
CASSLAPTYNEQFF
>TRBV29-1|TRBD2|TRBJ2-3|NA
TGCAGCGTTGAAAGAGGTGCTTGGGGAGGGCGCACAGATACGCAGTATTTT
CSVERGAWGGRTDTQYF
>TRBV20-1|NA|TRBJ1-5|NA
TGCAGTGCTCGGACGTCTCAGCCCCAGCATTTT
CSARTSQPQHF
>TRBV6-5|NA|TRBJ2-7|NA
TGTGCCAGCACCCCGGGATCGGGCTACGAGCAGTACTTC
CASTPGSGYEQYF
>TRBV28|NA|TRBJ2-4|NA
TGTGCCAGCAGTTCTGGACAGTTAAACATTCAGTACTTC
CASSSGQLNIQYF
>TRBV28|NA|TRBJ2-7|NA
TGTGCCAGCAGTTCTTCTTTGTACTACTCCTACGAGCAGTACTTC
CASSSSLYYSYEQYF
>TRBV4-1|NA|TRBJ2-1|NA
TGCGCCAGCAGCCAAGATCGAGGGGAGGATGAGCAGTTCTTC
CASSQDRGEDEQFF
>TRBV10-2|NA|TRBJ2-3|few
TGCGCCAGCAGTGAGTCGAGGGGGTGGGCTGGCACAGATACGCAGTATTTT
CASSESRGWAGTDTQYF
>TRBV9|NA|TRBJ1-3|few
TGTGCCAGCAGCGTAGTGGCCGGGGCCGGAAACACCATATATTTT
CASSVVAGAGNTIYF
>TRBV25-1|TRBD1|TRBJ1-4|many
TGTGCCAGCAGTGAGTTCAGGGGGCCGAATGAAAAACTGTTTTTT
CASSEFRGPNEKLFF
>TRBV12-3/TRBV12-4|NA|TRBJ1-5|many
TGTGCCAGCACCCTGGGGGGGGCGAAGCAGCCCCAGCATTTT
CASTLGGAKQPQHF
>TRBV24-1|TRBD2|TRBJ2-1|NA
TGTGCCACCTCGAGAGAGGGCGGGACTACTTCGAATGAGCAGTTCTTC
CATSREGGTTSNEQFF
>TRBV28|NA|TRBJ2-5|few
TGTGCCAGCAGTTGGTTGAGAACCCAGTACTTC
CASSWLRTQYF
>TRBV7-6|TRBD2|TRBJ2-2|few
TGTGCCAGCAGATGGTCGACTAGCGGGTCCCCCGGGGAGCTGTTTTTT
CASRWSTSGSPGELFF
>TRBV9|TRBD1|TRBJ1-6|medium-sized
TGTGCCAGCAGCCCCGAGGACAGGAGTAATTCACCCCTCCACTTT
CASSPEDRSNSPLHF
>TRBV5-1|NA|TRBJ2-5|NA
TGCGCCAGCAGCTGGGAAGAGACCCAGTACTTC
CASSWEETQYF
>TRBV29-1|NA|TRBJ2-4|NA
TGCAGCGCTGGACTAATGGCCAAAAACATTCAGTACTTC
CSAGLMAKNIQYF
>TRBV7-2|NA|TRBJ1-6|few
TGTGCCAGCAGCTTAGCTCGAGGGGAAGGGAGCTCCTATAATTCACCCCTCCACTTT
CASSLARGEGSSYNSPLHF
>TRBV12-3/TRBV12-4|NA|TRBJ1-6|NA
TGTGCCAGCAGTTTTAATCCGACTCCCCTCCACTTT
CASSFNPTPLHF
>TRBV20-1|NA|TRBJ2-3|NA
TGCAGTGCTAGAAGACGGAGCACAGATACGCAGTATTTT
CSARRRSTDTQYF
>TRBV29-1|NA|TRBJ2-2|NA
TGCAGCGGTATTAGAAGTGTCACCGGGGAGCTGTTTTTT
CSGIRSVTGELFF
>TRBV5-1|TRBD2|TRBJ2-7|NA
TGCGCCAGCAGACGAACTAGCGGGAGCGATTACGAGCAGTACTTC
CASRRTSGSDYEQYF
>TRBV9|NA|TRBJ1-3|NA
TGTGCCAGCAGCGGGAACACCATATATTTT
CASSGNTIYF
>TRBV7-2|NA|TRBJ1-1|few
TGTGCCAGCAGCTTAGTTGCCCGGGTGAACACTGAAGCTTTCTTT
CASSLVARVNTEAFF
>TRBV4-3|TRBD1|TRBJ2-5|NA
TGCGCCAGCAGCCAAGCCCCGGACAGGGCAGAGACCCAGTACTTC
CASSQAPDRAETQYF
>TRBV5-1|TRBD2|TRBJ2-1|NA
TGCGCCAGCAGCCCCTTAGCGGGAGGACCAAGTGAGCAGTTCTTC
CASSPLAGGPSEQFF
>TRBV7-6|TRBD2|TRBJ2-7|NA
TGTGCCAGCAGCTTTCTAGCGGGAGAACGCGAGCAGTACTTC
CASSFLAGEREQYF
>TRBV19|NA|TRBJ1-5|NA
TGTGCCAGTAGTATGAAAAGCAATCAGCCCCAGCATTTT
CASSMKSNQPQHF
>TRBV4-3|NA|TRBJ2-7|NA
TGCGCCAGCAGCCAAGAATCCCGGGGGCTGTACGAGCAGTACTTC
CASSQESRGLYEQYF
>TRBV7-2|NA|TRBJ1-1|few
TGTGCCAGCAGCTTTCAGGGTTTCACTGAAGCTTTCTTT
CASSFQGFTEAFF
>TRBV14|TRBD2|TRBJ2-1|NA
TGTGCCAGCAGCCAAGAAGGGCCCCCCAGCGGGAGATACAATGAGCAGTTCTTC
CASSQEGPPSGRYNEQFF
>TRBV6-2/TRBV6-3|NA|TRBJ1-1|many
TGTGCCAGCAACCAAGGGACACAGGCTTTCTTT
CASNQGTQAFF
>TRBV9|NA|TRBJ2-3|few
TGTGCCAGCAGCCGATCCTATTCGGGCACAGATACGCAGTATTTT
CASSRSYSGTDTQYF
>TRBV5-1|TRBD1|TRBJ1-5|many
TGCGCCAGCAGCTTGGGGACCGGGACAGGGGGCAATCAGCCCCAGCATTTT
CASSLGTGTGGNQPQHF
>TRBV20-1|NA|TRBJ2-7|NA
TGCAGTGGCCCCTCAGGTGGGCAGTACGAGCAGTACTTC
CSGPSGGQYEQYF
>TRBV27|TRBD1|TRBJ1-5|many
TGTGCCAGCAGTTCCAGACAGGGCCTCAATCAGCCCCAGCATTTT
CASSSRQGLNQPQHF
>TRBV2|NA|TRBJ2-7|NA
TGTGCCAGCAGTGAAGCCCGGGGCTACGAGCAGTACTTC
CASSEARGYEQYF
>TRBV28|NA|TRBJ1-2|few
TGTGCCACCTCATCCCCCTATGGCTACACCTTC
CATSSPYGYTF
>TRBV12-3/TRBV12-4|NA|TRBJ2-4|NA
TGTGCCAACGCTCCGGGGCCCAAAAACATTCAGTACTTC
CANAPGPKNIQYF
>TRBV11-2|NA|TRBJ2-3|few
TGTGCCAGCAGCTTAGATAGGGGAGGAACAGATACGCAGTATTTT
CASSLDRGGTDTQYF